The 13 T cell receptor beta chains given below trace back to one sample, sequenced in a study of blood T cell repertoires in COVID-19. Here immunoSEQ multiplex PCR was the method, and the copy in TCRdb shows in-frame clones only, minus some. In the table there are around 200,000 clones, over 80% of which are singletons. The material sequenced was PBMCs or T cells enriched from blood (not recorded which). These receptor sequences come from a man younger than 30 with acute COVID-19.

The chain recombines TRBV6-5 with TRBJ2-1; TRBD2 agrees at 8 bases. Trimming removed 5 bases from V and 8 bases from J; junction bases left unmatched: 8. CDR1 MNHEY and CDR2 SVGAGI come from the germline V gene. CDR3 length equals 14 residues. The CDR3 loop reads CASSKGLVVYEQFF. CDR3 in DNA: TGTGCCAGCAGTAAGGGACTAGTGGTATATGAGCAGTTCTTC.

This clone was seen once. This chain joins TRBV27 and TRBJ1-1; possibly TRBD1 for D (6 bases). The CDR3 is made up of 13 amino acids. Germline V gene data show CDR1 as MNHEY and CDR2 as SMNVEV (reference sequence). The V gene lost 4 bases and the J gene lost 6 bases, with 12 bases spanning the gap. CDR3 in amino acids: CASSSLDRPEAFF. CDR3 DNA sequence: TGTGCCAGCAGTTCCCTAGACAGGCCTGAAGCTTTCTTT.

Concerning this clone: The sample has other DNA sequences that encode this CDR3 too. The chain couples TRBV24-1 to TRBJ2-1, with D perhaps TRBD1 (5 bases). Germline CDR1 and CDR2: KGHDR and SFDVKD. This CDR3 contains 12 residues. Trimming cost V 3 bases and J 8 bases, with 7 bases left between them. The CDR3: CATSDRRDEQFF. CDR3 bases: TGTGCCACCAGTGATCGCAGGGATGAGCAGTTCTTC.

The genes are TRBV27 and TRBJ2-3, with a weak D call TRBD2 (6 bases). V was shortened by 6 bases and J by 0 bases, with 13 bases between the two germline ends. The CDR3 sequence is 15 residues long. Germline assignment: CDR1 MNHEY and CDR2 SMNVEV (reference sequence). In nucleotides, the CDR3 is TGTGCCAGCAGCCCCCCGGGGACTAGCACAGATACGCAGTATTTT. This gives the protein CASSPPGTSTDTQYF.

The V gene is TRBV7-3, the J gene TRBJ2-5; weak D call: TRBD2 (5 bases). From germline, CDR1 is SGHTA and CDR2 FQGTGA. V shed 5 bases and J shed 0 bases, with 10 bases lying between them. This CDR3 is 14 amino acids long. DNA for the CDR3: TGTGCCAGCAGCCTAGGACTGTACCAAGAGACCCAGTACTTC. Translating it yields CASSLGLYQETQYF.

The chain has TRBV5-1 and TRBJ2-1; 14 bases map to TRBD2. Germline V gives CDR1 SGHRS, CDR2 YFSETQ. Trimming at V came to 0 bases and at J to 8 bases, leaving 7 bases not matched to a gene. The CDR3 has 17 residues. CDR3 residues: CASSLGTSGRSFYEQFF. CDR3 DNA sequence: TGCGCCAGCAGCTTGGGGACTAGCGGGAGGTCCTTCTATGAGCAGTTCTTC.

The rearrangement uses TRBV11-2 and TRBJ2-2; D possibly corresponds to TRBD2 (6 bases). Deletions cut 3 bases from V and 4 bases from J, with 15 bases between. CDR1 and CDR2 from the germline V gene are SGHAT and FQNNGV. This CDR3 is 16 amino acids long. CDR3 loop: CASSFGGGTLTGELFF. The CDR3 bases are TGTGCCAGCAGCTTCGGTGGGGGGACCCTCACCGGGGAGCTGTTTTTT.

V usage is TRBV30 and J usage is TRBJ1-6; weak D call: TRBD1 (5 bases). V was clipped by 2 bases and J by 7 bases, with 15 bases between them. The CDR3 extends over 15 amino acids. CDR1 and CDR2 (germline): GTSNPN, SVGIG (reference sequence). CDR3 loop: CAWSPSGHSNSPLHF. CDR3 DNA: TGTGCCTGGAGTCCCTCCGGACACTCGAATTCACCCCTCCACTTT.

V usage is TRBV27 and J usage is TRBJ2-7; TRBD2 matches at 10 bases. The junction had 7 bases not matched to a gene; V was cut back by 5 bases and J by 6 bases. The CDR3 is made up of 14 amino acids. Germline lookup yields CDR1 MNHEY and CDR2 SMNVEV (reference sequence). CDR3 in amino acids: CASSLAGALREQYF. CDR3 in DNA: TGTGCCAGCAGTCTAGCGGGAGCTTTGCGCGAGCAGTACTTC.

This clone was seen just once. The J gene is TRBJ1-5, the V gene TRBV4-1, with D perhaps TRBD1 (6 bases). In germline, CDR1 is MGHRA, CDR2 YSYEKL. Trimming cost V 0 bases and J 1 base, with 10 bases left between them. The CDR3 contains 16 residues. The CDR3 DNA sequence: TGCGCCAGCAGCCAAGAGATAGGACAGAGCAATCAGCCCCAGCATTTT. Protein product: CASSQEIGQSNQPQHF.

This clone has just one count. V is TRBV23-1 and J is TRBJ2-2; TRBD1 matches at 7 bases. TRBV23-1 has ORF status, its function being uncertain. The CDR3 runs 18 residues. V gave up 1 base and J gave up 7 bases; unmatched junction bases: 15. The CDR3 sequence is CASSQFYRGVRIYGELFF. CDR3 sequence (DNA): TGCGCCAGCAGTCAATTCTACAGGGGTGTACGAATTTACGGGGAGCTGTTTTTT.

The chain links TRBV9 to TRBJ2-1; the D gene is possibly TRBD2 (7 bases). Germline lookup yields CDR1 SGDLS and CDR2 YYNGEE. V lost 0 bases and J lost 0, with 10 bases in between. This CDR3 has 16 amino acids. CDR3 sequence reads: CASSVGGGYSYNEQFF. CDR3 in DNA: TGTGCCAGCAGCGTAGGGGGGGGCTACTCCTACAATGAGCAGTTCTTC.

This rearrangement joins TRBV4-1 to TRBJ1-5, with D unresolved. The CDR3 is 14 residues long. Trimming left V 0 bases short and J 5 bases short, with 8 bases between. Germline lookup yields CDR1 MGHRA and CDR2 YSYEKL. The DNA for the CDR3 is TGCGCCAGCAGCCAAGACCCCCCCTATCAGCCCCAGCATTTT. Amino acid sequence: CASSQDPPYQPQHF.